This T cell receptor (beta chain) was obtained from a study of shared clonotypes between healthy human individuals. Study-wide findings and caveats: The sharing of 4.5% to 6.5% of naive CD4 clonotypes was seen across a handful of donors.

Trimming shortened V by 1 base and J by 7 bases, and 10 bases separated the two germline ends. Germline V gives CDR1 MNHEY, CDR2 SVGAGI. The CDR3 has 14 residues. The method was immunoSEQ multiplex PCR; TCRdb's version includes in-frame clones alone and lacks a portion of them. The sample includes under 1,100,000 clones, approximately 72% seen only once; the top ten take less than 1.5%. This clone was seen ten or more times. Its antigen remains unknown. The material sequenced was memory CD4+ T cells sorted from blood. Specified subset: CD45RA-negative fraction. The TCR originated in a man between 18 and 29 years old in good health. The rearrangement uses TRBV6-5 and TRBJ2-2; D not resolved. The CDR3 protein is CASSYFPNVGELFF. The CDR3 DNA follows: TGTGCCAGCAGTTACTTCCCCAATGTCGGGGAGCTGTTTTTT.